Listed below are T cell receptor beta chains from one sample, sequenced in a study of blood T cell repertoires in COVID-19. Measured with immunoSEQ multiplex PCR; TCRdb has only the in-frame clones, and not every one. Of roughly 250,000 clones listed, just under 85% are singletons. The sample comprised peripheral blood. The receptors here all came from a woman older than 75 with acute or convalescent COVID-19. Both conserved end residues are trimmed from each CDR3.

TRBV7-3 | 18 | ASSLMGGGLAPSQLDTQY
TRBV7-2 | 14 | ASSLVGRGTGNTIY
TRBV4-1 | 15 | ASSHQRGEGMYNEQF
TRBV20-1 | 12 | SASLGVGVDEQF
TRBV27 | 14 | ASSLTGAEFNYGYT
TRBV23-1 | 12 | ASSQVRRDNEQF
TRBV12-3/TRBV12-4 | 11 | ASSFSTGGELF
TRBV2 | 13 | ASRTGGGYNSPLH
TRBV4-3 | 11 | ASSQDQAYEQY
TRBV7-2 | 15 | ASSLGGLAVVGGELF
TRBV5-6 | 14 | ASSLPQGATTETQY
TRBV24-1 | 13 | ATSDFTSSGNEQF
TRBV5-6 | 14 | ASSLGDIIYTDTQY
TRBV28 | 12 | ASSPTGAHQPQH
TRBV2 | 12 | ASSPDRDNQPQH
TRBV7-2 | 12 | ASSLTGFAQPQH
TRBV5-1 | 13 | ASSALGAGVDTQY
TRBV19 | 12 | ASSIPGGDGELF
TRBV27 | 11 | ASSRYTGYEQY
TRBV30 | 10 | AWSVRGGVAF
TRBV5-1 | 12 | ASTRQGQKDEQY
TRBV11-2 | 12 | ASSSKTGGYGYT
TRBV27 | 16 | ASSPEGSLAGEYNEQF
TRBV28 | 13 | ASKSGGPTKNIQY
TRBV2 | 16 | ASSPTGTGDGSNYGYT
TRBV9 | 11 | ASSVAVTGELF
TRBV3-1/TRBV3-2 | 14 | ASSYRGGRSNTEAF
TRBV6-2/TRBV6-3 | 13 | ASSQTGTGFGEQY
TRBV10-3 | 11 | AISEQVNEKLF